This T cell receptor (beta chain) comes out of a study of CD8 T cells in ankylosing spondylitis. V dropped 1 base and J dropped 8 bases, with 21 bases sitting between them. The CDR3 is 17 residues long. The germline CDR1 and CDR2 sequences are SGHTA and FQGNSA. Researchers built TCR beta libraries using quantitative 5'-RACE with molecular barcodes. TCRdb used MiXCR to reprocess the 5' RACE reads, holding one entry per CDR3 protein. The table includes about 360,000 distinct CDR3 sequences, more than 20% detected once. This clonotype was counted only a few times. Its antigen is unknown. General study findings and limits: In ankylosing spondylitis blood, a motif of about eight highly homologous TCR beta variants appeared characteristic.

Specimen: blood, either unsorted or a sorted T cell fraction (not recorded which). This receptor was identified in a male donor with ankylosing spondylitis or in good health (not recorded which). This chain connects TRBV7-2 to TRBJ2-1, with D perhaps TRBD1 (6 bases). The CDR3 sequence is CASSLVSGTPPSDEQFF. CDR3 nucleotides: TGTGCCAGCAGCTTAGTTTCCGGGACACCCCCGTCGGATGAGCAGTTCTTC. The variable domain in full, with the rest retrieved from reference TRBV7-2 and TRBJ2-1, is GAGVSQSPSNKVTEKGKDVELRCDPISGHTALYWYRQSLGQGLEFLIYFQGNSAPDKSGLPSDRFSAERTGGSVSTLTIQRTQQEDSAVYLCASSLVSGTPPSDEQFFGPGTRLTVL.